The 31 T cell receptor beta chains below come from one sample, sequenced in a study of blood T cell repertoires in COVID-19. Sequencing was performed with immunoSEQ multiplex PCR; in TCRdb, only in-frame clones are kept and a portion is missing. Altogether around 130,000 clones are present, roughly 84% being singletons, with the ten largest covering 8.5% to 9%. Sequences were obtained from peripheral blood. The receptors were gathered from a man under 40 with COVID-19, enrolled during active disease.

The gene calls are TRBV3-1 (or the pseudogene TRBV3-2) and TRBJ2-7; no definite D call. Trimming shortened V by 2 bases and J by 6 bases, and 11 bases separated the two germline ends. CDR3 length: 13 amino acids. Germline assignment: CDR1 LGHDT and CDR2 YNNKEL (reference sequence). This CDR3 is CASSQTINFEQYF. The CDR3 DNA reads as TGTGCCAGCAGCCAAACTATCAATTTCGAGCAGTACTTC.

This chain joins TRBV19 and TRBJ2-4; the D gene is possibly TRBD1 (6 bases). V lost 3 bases to trimming and J lost 3 bases, with 15 bases between them. The germline V gene has CDR1 LNHDA and CDR2 SQIVND (reference sequence). The CDR3 totals 16 residues. In DNA form, the CDR3 reads TGTGCCAGTAGTATGGGGAACCCAGGGGACAAAAACATTCAGTACTTC. It translates to CASSMGNPGDKNIQYF. The full variable domain, its missing parts supplied by reference TRBV19 and TRBJ2-4, is DGGITQSPKYLFRKEGQNVTLSCEQNLNHDAMYWYRQDPGQGLRLIYYSQIVNDFQKGDIAEGYSVSREKKESFPLTVTSAQKNPTAFYLCASSMGNPGDKNIQYFGAGTRLSVL.

The gene calls are TRBV19 and TRBJ1-1, with D perhaps matching TRBD1 (6 bases). Trimming cost V 9 bases and J 7 bases, with 15 bases left between them. The germline V gene has CDR1 LNHDA and CDR2 SQIVND (reference sequence). CDR3 size: 12 residues. The CDR3 is CASQGGSDEAFF. The CDR3 DNA reads as TGTGCCAGCCAAGGGGGATCGGATGAAGCTTTCTTT.

The genes are TRBV30 and TRBJ2-1, with 12 bases lining up with TRBD2. The V and J ends lost 5 bases and 5 bases, in that order; junction bases with no gene match: 1. The CDR3 loop spans 13 amino acids. CDR1 is GTSNPN, CDR2 SVGIG, per germline (reference sequence). DNA for the CDR3: TGTGCCTGGGGACTAGCGGGAAACAATGAGCAGTTCTTC. Protein product: CAWGLAGNNEQFF.

V is TRBV5-5 and J is TRBJ1-2; 8 bases are a match to TRBD1. Per germline, CDR1 SGHKS and CDR2 YYEKEE (reference sequence). With V trimmed by 5 bases and J by 4 bases, 10 bases remained unmatched. The CDR3 totals 15 residues. The CDR3 region is CASSRRTGTGYGYTF. The CDR3, as DNA: TGTGCCAGCAGTAGGCGGACAGGGACGGGCTATGGCTACACCTTC.

The chain couples TRBV6-4 to TRBJ2-5; D perhaps matches TRBD2 (5 bases). There are 15 residues in the CDR3. Trimming shortened V by 8 bases and J by 3 bases, and 19 bases separated the two germline ends. The germline V gene has CDR1 MRHNA and CDR2 SNTAGT. This CDR3 reads CASDTEGTPEETQYF. The CDR3 nucleotides are TGTGCCAGCGACACTGAGGGAACACCCGAAGAGACCCAGTACTTC.

The chain uses TRBV29-1 and TRBJ1-2; 8 bases match TRBD1. The CDR3 is made up of 15 amino acids. Trimming took 2 bases from V and 5 from J; bases not matched to a gene: 10. The germline V gene encodes CDR1 SQVTM and CDR2 ANQGSEA. The CDR3 here is CSVERSAGGGYGYTF. The CDR3 nucleotides are TGCAGCGTTGAACGTTCGGCAGGGGGCGGTTATGGCTACACCTTC.

The chain has TRBV19 and TRBJ1-1; 8 positions match TRBD1. The CDR3 has 15 amino acids. In germline, CDR1 is LNHDA, CDR2 SQIVND (reference sequence). The V segment lost 3 bases and the J segment 0 bases; nucleotides outside the gene matches: 3. CDR3: CASSMGQAMNTEAFF. DNA for the CDR3: TGTGCCAGTAGTATGGGACAGGCCATGAACACTGAAGCTTTCTTT.

The rearrangement joins TRBV3-1 (or the pseudogene TRBV3-2) to TRBJ2-6; the D is unclear. Germline values: CDR1 LGHDT, CDR2 YNNKEL (reference sequence). The V end lost 4 bases, the J end lost 0 bases, and 13 bases lay between the germline ends. The CDR3 totals 17 residues. This CDR3 reads CASSRVLSGSGANVLTF. CDR3 sequence (DNA): TGTGCCAGCAGCCGAGTGCTCTCCGGCTCTGGGGCCAACGTCCTGACTTTC.

This rearrangement joins TRBV11-1 to TRBJ1-1, with 9 bases fitting TRBD1. This CDR3 comprises 17 residues. With 0 bases clipped from V and 10 bases from J, the junction kept 15 bases outside the gene matches. The germline V gene encodes CDR1 SGHAT and CDR2 FQDESV (reference sequence). In DNA form, the CDR3 reads TGTGCCAGCAGCTTAGCACCGGGACAGGGCCGGGGGTCTAGAGCTTTCTTT. It yields the protein CASSLAPGQGRGSRAFF.

The chain employs TRBV29-1 and TRBJ1-4; D gene ambiguous. V lost 2 bases, J lost 14 bases, and 9 bases lay in between. Germline-derived CDR1 and CDR2 are SQVTM and ANQGSEA. The CDR3 has 10 residues. The CDR3 sequence is CSVESGILFF. CDR3 in DNA: TGCAGCGTTGAATCCGGGATCCTGTTTTTT.

The V gene is TRBV15, the J gene TRBJ2-1, with 14 bases matching TRBD2. V shed 3 bases and J 7 bases; nucleotides not matched to a gene: 11. Germline CDR1 and CDR2: LNHNV and YYDKDF (reference sequence). This CDR3 contains 18 residues. The CDR3 DNA reads as TGTGCCACCAGCAGGGGGGGGACTAGCGGGAGACGGCCTAATGAGCAGTTCTTC. Translated, it gives CATSRGGTSGRRPNEQFF.

The J gene is TRBJ2-5, the V gene TRBV12-3 or TRBV12-4; 7 positions agree with TRBD1. The CDR3 runs to 13 residues. The V and J ends lost 6 bases and 0 bases, in that order; junction bases with no gene match: 1. The CDR3 DNA reads TGTGCCAGCAGAGGGACAGACCAAGAGACCCAGTACTTC. The encoded protein is CASRGTDQETQYF.

This clone was seen just once. This rearrangement joins TRBV5-4 to TRBJ2-3, with 8 bases lining up with TRBD2. The germline gives CDR1 SGHNT, CDR2 YYREEE (reference sequence). The CDR3 totals 15 residues. Trimming removed 1 base from V and 2 bases from J; junction bases left unmatched: 3. CDR3 coding DNA: TGTGCCAGCAGCTTGCAGGGACTAGACACAGATACGCAGTATTTT. Its protein is CASSLQGLDTDTQYF.

V gene TRBV21-1 combines with J gene TRBJ2-7; TRBD1, as called in the table, went unchecked against the DNA. TRBV21-1 is assigned pseudogene status. The CDR3 length is 15 residues. The CDR3 spells CASSKEMGQRYEQYF. The CDR3 bases are TGTGCCAGCAGCAAAGAGATGGGGCAGCGATACGAGCAGTACTTC.

The J gene is TRBJ2-3, the V gene TRBV13, with D possibly matching TRBD2 (5 bases). There are 19 residues in the CDR3. Germline V lookup: CDR1 PRHDT, CDR2 FYEKMQ (reference sequence). V lost 2 bases and J lost 0, with 21 bases in between. The CDR3 DNA is TGTGCCAGCAGCTTATCGTCGTACGTCGTGGGCGGGAGCACAGATACGCAGTATTTT. Protein sequence: CASSLSSYVVGGSTDTQYF.

The chain uses TRBV10-3 and TRBJ1-2; 8 nucleotides match TRBD1. The trim removed 0 bases at V and 13 bases at J, leaving 13 bases unmatched. The CDR3 has 15 residues. CDR1 is ENHRY and CDR2 is SYGVKD in the germline V gene. CDR3 loop: CAISESVDRVGGSTF. Written as DNA, the CDR3 is TGTGCCATCAGTGAGTCGGTGGACAGGGTAGGAGGATCCACCTTC.

V gene TRBV19 combines with J gene TRBJ1-1; TRBD1 is a possible D gene (6 bases). CDR3 size: 14 residues. CDR1 and CDR2 (germline): LNHDA, SQIVND (reference sequence). Trimming left V 9 bases short and J 1 base short, with 15 bases between. DNA of the CDR3: TGTGCCAGCATGATTCAGGGGAGGAACACTGAAGCTTTCTTT. It encodes CASMIQGRNTEAFF. The full variable domain, completed using reference TRBV19 and TRBJ1-1, is DGGITQSPKYLFRKEGQNVTLSCEQNLNHDAMYWYRQDPGQGLRLIYYSQIVNDFQKGDIAEGYSVSREKKESFPLTVTSAQKNPTAFYLCASMIQGRNTEAFFGQGTRLTVV.

This sequence joins TRBV11-3 and TRBJ2-7; 14 positions match TRBD2. Germline values: CDR1 SGHNT, CDR2 YENEEA. This CDR3 has 19 residues. After removal of 4 bases from V and 0 bases from J, the junction contained 11 bases not matched to a gene. The DNA for the CDR3 is TGTGCCAGCAGCTCGGGACTAGCGGGAGTGCCGCCGTCCTCCTACGAGCAGTACTTC. This encodes CASSSGLAGVPPSSYEQYF.

This clone has only a few counts. The V call is TRBV9, the J call TRBJ2-2; 7 nucleotides line up with TRBD2. Per germline, CDR1 SGDLS and CDR2 YYNGEE. The trim removed 0 bases at V and 2 bases at J, leaving 13 bases unmatched. CDR3 length equals 19 residues. In DNA, the CDR3 is TGTGCCAGCAGCGTAGGGTTAGGCGGGAGAGGGGAAAACACCGGGGAGCTGTTTTTT. Its translation is CASSVGLGGRGENTGELFF.

The J gene is TRBJ1-2, the V gene TRBV10-3; 7 bases are shared with TRBD1. Germline V CDR1 and CDR2: ENHRY, SYGVKD. The CDR3 sequence is 15 residues long. Germline trimming cut 6 bases from V and 4 bases from J; bases unmatched to any gene: 11. The CDR3 reads CAIRGDRASIYGYTF. The CDR3 nucleotides read TGTGCCATCAGGGGAGACAGGGCAAGTATCTATGGCTACACCTTC.

V is TRBV6-2 or TRBV6-3 and J is TRBJ2-7, with D possibly being TRBD1 (5 bases). This CDR3 contains 18 residues. Trimming left V 2 bases short and J 1 base short, with 21 bases between. Germline CDR1 and CDR2: MNHEY and SVGEGT. CDR3 loop: CASSYRQGKESLSYEQYF. In nucleotides, the CDR3 is TGTGCCAGCAGTTACCGGCAGGGTAAGGAGTCTCTTTCCTACGAGCAGTACTTC.

This rearrangement joins TRBV19 to TRBJ1-2, with 8 nucleotides matching TRBD1. V dropped 7 bases and J dropped 4; count of bases not matched to a gene: 11. Germline V gene data show CDR1 as LNHDA and CDR2 as SQIVND (reference sequence). This CDR3 has 15 amino acids. CDR3 coding DNA: TGTGCCAGTATGCAGGGGACAGGTCGCGCCTATGGCTACACCTTC. It encodes CASMQGTGRAYGYTF. Full variable domain (remainder filled in from reference TRBV19 and TRBJ1-2): DGGITQSPKYLFRKEGQNVTLSCEQNLNHDAMYWYRQDPGQGLRLIYYSQIVNDFQKGDIAEGYSVSREKKESFPLTVTSAQKNPTAFYLCASMQGTGRAYGYTFGSGTRLTVV.

This rearrangement joins TRBV27 to TRBJ2-5; 7 bases match TRBD1. Germline V gene lookup returns CDR1 MNHEY and CDR2 SMNVEV (reference sequence). Trimming removed 3 bases from V and 5 bases from J; junction bases left unmatched: 6. The CDR3 has 14 residues. CDR3: CASSFGSQGETQYF. CDR3 DNA: TGTGCCAGCAGTTTTGGGTCACAGGGGGAGACCCAGTACTTC.

This chain links TRBV3-1 (or the pseudogene TRBV3-2) with TRBJ2-1; D might be TRBD2 (6 bases). Deletions cut 3 bases from V and 4 bases from J, with 7 bases between. Germline V gives CDR1 LGHDT, CDR2 YNNKEL (reference sequence). The CDR3 is 13 residues long. CDR3 sequence (DNA): TGTGCCAGCAGCCAGGCGGGGTACAATGAGCAGTTCTTC. This encodes CASSQAGYNEQFF.

As regards this clone: This CDR3 fails to terminate in the conserved phenylalanine or tryptophan, so it likely reflects a read error. The DNA is omitted, as the CDR3 cannot be located on it reliably, and the CDR3 follows TCRdb's listing. The chain has TRBV28 and TRBJ1-1; whether TRBD1, the table's D call, matches the DNA was not checked. Counting both end residues, the CDR3 totals 12 amino acids. The V gene's germline CDR1 is MDHEN and CDR2 SYDVKM. This CDR3 reads CASSSSTGADLV.

The rearrangement links TRBV11-2 to TRBJ1-2; D is unclear. This CDR3 contains 13 residues. Per the germline V gene, CDR1 is SGHAT and CDR2 is FQNNGV. V lost 5 bases and J lost 2, with 9 bases in between. CDR3 DNA sequence: TGTGCCAGCAGCCCCGGGGAGAACTATGGCTACACCTTC. Amino acids: CASSPGENYGYTF.

This chain uses TRBV18 with TRBJ2-7; possibly TRBD2 for D (5 bases). V was cut by 3 bases and J by 7 bases, with 10 bases left in between. This CDR3 has 12 amino acids. CDR1 is KGHSH and CDR2 is LQKENI in the germline V gene. Here the CDR3 DNA reads TGTGCCAGCTCACCTCGGGGAGAAGAGCAGTACTTC. Translated, it gives CASSPRGEEQYF.

The chain couples TRBV29-1 to TRBJ2-1; tentative D call: TRBD2 (7 bases). Trimming shortened V by 4 bases and J by 9 bases, and 10 bases separated the two germline ends. Germline CDR1 is SQVTM and CDR2 is ANQGSEA. CDR3 size: 11 residues. This CDR3 reads CSVGGGVEQFF. For the CDR3, the DNA is TGCAGCGTTGGAGGGGGGGTTGAGCAGTTCTTC.

This chain uses TRBV24-1 with TRBJ1-5; 7 bases fit TRBD1. The V and J ends lost 4 bases and 4 bases, in that order; junction bases with no gene match: 12. This CDR3 spans 17 amino acids. Looked up from germline, CDR1 is KGHDR and CDR2 is SFDVKD. CDR3 nucleotide sequence: TGTGCCACCAGTGACACCACCGGGACAGAGCTGAATCAGCCCCAGCATTTT. Its translation is CATSDTTGTELNQPQHF.

The rearrangement uses TRBV10-3 and TRBJ1-1; TRBD1 matches at 10 bases. V lost 2 bases and J lost 6; bases outside the gene matches: 6. Germline V gene sequence: CDR1 ENHRY, CDR2 SYGVKD. CDR3 length: 15 residues. CDR3: CAISEARQGASEAFF. The CDR3 nucleotides are TGTGCCATCAGTGAGGCCCGACAGGGGGCCTCTGAAGCTTTCTTT.